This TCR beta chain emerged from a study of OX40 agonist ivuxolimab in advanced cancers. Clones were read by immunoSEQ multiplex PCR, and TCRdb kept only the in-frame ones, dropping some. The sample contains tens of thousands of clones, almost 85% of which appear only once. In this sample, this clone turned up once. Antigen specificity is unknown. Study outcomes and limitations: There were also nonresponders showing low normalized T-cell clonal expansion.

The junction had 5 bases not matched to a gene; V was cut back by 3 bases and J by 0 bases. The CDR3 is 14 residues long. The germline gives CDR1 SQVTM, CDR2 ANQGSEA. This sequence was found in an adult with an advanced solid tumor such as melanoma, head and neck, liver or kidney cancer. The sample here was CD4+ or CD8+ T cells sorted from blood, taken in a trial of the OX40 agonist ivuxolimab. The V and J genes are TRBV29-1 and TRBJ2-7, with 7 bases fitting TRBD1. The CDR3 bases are TGCAGCGTTGATATAGGGGACAGCTCCTACGAGCAGTACTTC. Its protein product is CSVDIGDSSYEQYF.